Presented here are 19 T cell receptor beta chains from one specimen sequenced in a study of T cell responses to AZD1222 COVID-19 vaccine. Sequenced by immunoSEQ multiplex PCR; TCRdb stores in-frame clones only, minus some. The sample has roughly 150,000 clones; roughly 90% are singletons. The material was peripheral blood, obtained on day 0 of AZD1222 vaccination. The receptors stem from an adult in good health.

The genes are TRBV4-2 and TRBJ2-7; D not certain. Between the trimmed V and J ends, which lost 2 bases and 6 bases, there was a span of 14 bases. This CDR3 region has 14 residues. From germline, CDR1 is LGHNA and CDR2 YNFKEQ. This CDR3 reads CASSQRPSTGEQYF. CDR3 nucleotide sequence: TGTGCCAGCAGCCAACGGCCTTCGACCGGCGAGCAGTACTTC.

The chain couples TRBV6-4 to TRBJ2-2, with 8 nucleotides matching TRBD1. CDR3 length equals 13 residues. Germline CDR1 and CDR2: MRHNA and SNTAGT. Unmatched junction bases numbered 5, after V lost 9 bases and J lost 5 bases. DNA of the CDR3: TGTGCCAGGACAGGGGTTTCTACCGGGGAGCTGTTTTTT. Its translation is CARTGVSTGELFF.

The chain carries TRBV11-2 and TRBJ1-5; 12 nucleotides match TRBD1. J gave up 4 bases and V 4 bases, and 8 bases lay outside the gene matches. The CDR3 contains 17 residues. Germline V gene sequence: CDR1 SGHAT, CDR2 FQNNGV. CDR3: CASSSPRGQGANQPQHF. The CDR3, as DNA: TGTGCCAGCAGCTCCCCACGGGGACAGGGGGCGAATCAGCCCCAGCATTTT. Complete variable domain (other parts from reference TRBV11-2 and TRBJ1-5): EAGVAQSPRYKIIEKRQSVAFWCNPISGHATLYWYQQILGQGPKLLIQFQNNGVVDDSQLPKDRFSAERLKGVDSTLKIQPAKLEDSAVYLCASSSPRGQGANQPQHFGDGTRLSIL.

The CDR3 DNA follows: TGTGCCTGGAGTGTACACGGATGGAACACTGAAGCTTTCTTT. Protein: CAWSVHGWNTEAFF. V usage is TRBV30 and J usage is TRBJ1-1; D unresolved. Germline V gene sequence: CDR1 GTSNPN, CDR2 SVGIG (reference sequence). This CDR3 contains 14 residues. Trimming shortened V by 0 bases and J by 1 base, and 9 bases separated the two germline ends.

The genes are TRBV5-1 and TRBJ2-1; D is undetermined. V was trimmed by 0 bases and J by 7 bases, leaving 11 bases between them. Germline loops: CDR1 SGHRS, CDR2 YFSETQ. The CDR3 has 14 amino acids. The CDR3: CASSLEASFNEQFF. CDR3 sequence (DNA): TGCGCCAGCAGCTTGGAGGCTAGTTTTAATGAGCAGTTCTTC.

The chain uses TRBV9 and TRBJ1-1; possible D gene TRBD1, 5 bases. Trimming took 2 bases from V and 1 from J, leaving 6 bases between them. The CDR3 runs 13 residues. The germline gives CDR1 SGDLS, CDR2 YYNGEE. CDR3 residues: CASSVGTNTEAFF. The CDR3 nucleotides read TGTGCCAGCAGCGTGGGGACGAACACTGAAGCTTTCTTT.

The DNA of the CDR3 is TGTGCCAGCAGTTACGCGGGGGTGAACACTGAAGCTTTCTTT. Translating it yields CASSYAGVNTEAFF. This chain uses TRBV6-2 or TRBV6-3 with TRBJ1-1; possibly TRBD1 for D (5 bases). The CDR3 runs to 14 residues. Trimming shortened V by 2 bases and J by 0 bases, and 7 bases separated the two germline ends. Per the germline V gene, CDR1 is MNHEY and CDR2 is SVGEGT.

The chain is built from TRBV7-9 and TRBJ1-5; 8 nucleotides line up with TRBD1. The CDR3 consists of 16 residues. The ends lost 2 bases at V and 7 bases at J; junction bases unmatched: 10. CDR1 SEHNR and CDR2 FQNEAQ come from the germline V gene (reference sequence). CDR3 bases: TGTGCCAGCAGCTTAAGCGACAGGGGATCAAGCCAGCCCCAGCATTTT. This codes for CASSLSDRGSSQPQHF. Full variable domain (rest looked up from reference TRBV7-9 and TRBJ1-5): DTGVSQNPRHKITKRGQNVTFRCDPISEHNRLYWYRQTLGQGPEFLTYFQNEAQLEKSRLLSDRFSAERPKGSFSTLEIQRTEQGDSAMYLCASSLSDRGSSQPQHFGDGTRLSIL.

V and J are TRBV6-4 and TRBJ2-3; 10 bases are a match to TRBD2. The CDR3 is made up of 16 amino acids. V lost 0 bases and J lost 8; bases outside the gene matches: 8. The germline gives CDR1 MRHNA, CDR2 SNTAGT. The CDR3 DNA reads TGTGCCAGCAGTGACTCGACAGCGGGGGGGCCTGGTACGCAGTATTTT. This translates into CASSDSTAGGPGTQYF.

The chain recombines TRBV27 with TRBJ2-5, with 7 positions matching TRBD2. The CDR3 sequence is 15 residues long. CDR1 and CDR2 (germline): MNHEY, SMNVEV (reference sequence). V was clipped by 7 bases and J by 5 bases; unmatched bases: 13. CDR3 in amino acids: CASTPSGQRGETQYF. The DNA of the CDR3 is TGTGCCAGCACTCCTAGTGGGCAGCGGGGTGAGACCCAGTACTTC.

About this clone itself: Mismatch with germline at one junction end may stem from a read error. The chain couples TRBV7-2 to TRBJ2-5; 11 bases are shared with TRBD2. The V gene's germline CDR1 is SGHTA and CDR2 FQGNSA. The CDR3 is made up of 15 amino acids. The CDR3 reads CASRLGTSGQETQYF. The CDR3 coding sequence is TGTGCCAGCAGGTTAGGGACTAGCGGCCAAGAGACCCAGTACTTC.

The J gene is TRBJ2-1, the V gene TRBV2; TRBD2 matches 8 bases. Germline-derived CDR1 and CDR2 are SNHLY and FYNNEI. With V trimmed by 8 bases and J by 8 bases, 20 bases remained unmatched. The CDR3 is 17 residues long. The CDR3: CASPLSGTGGPVDEQFF. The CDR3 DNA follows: TGTGCCAGCCCTCTGTCCGGAACGGGAGGGCCGGTTGATGAGCAGTTCTTC.

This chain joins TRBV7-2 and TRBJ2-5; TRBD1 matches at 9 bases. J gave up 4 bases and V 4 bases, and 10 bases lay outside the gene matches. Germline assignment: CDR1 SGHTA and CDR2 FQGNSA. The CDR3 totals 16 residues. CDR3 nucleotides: TGTGCCAGCAGCTCCTCAGCCGGGACAGGGATAGAGACCCAGTACTTC. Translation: CASSSSAGTGIETQYF.

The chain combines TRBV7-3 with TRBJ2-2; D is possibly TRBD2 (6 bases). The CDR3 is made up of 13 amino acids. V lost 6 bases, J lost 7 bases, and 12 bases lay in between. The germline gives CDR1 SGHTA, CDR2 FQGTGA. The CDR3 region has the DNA TGTGCCAGCAGGGAACGGCGGGGCGGGGAGCTGTTTTTT. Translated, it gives CASRERRGGELFF. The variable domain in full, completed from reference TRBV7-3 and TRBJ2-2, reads GAGVSQTPSNKVTEKGKYVELRCDPISGHTALYWYRQSLGQGPEFLIYFQGTGAADDSGLPNDRFFAVRPEGSVSTLKIQRTERGDSAVYLCASRERRGGELFFGEGSRLTVL.

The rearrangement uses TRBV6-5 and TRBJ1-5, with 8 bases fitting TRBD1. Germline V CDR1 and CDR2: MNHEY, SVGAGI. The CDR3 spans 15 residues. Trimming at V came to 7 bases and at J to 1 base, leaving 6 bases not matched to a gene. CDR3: CASNPDRESNQPQHF. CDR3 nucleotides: TGTGCCAGCAACCCGGACAGGGAAAGCAATCAGCCCCAGCATTTT.

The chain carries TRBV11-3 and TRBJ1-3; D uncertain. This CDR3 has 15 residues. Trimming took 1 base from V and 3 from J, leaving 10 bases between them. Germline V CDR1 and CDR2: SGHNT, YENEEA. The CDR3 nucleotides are TGTGCCAGCAGCTTAGGAGCCAGCAGTGGAAACACCATATATTTT. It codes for CASSLGASSGNTIYF.

CDR3 sequence: CAIPPGTPNTGELFF. The DNA of the CDR3 is TGTGCCATCCCGCCGGGGACACCGAACACCGGGGAGCTGTTTTTT. The rearrangement uses TRBV7-8 and TRBJ2-2, with D maybe TRBD1 (6 bases). The length of the CDR3 is 15 residues. V was cut by 10 bases and J by 0 bases, with 15 bases left in between. CDR1 is SGHVS and CDR2 is FQNEAQ in the germline V gene.

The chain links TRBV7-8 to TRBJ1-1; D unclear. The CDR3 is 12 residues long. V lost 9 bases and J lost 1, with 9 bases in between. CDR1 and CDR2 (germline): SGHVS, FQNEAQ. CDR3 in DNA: TGTGCCAGTAAGGCGGGGAACACTGAAGCTTTCTTT. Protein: CASKAGNTEAFF. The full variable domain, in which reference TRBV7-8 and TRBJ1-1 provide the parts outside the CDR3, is GAGVSQSPRYKVAKRGQDVALRCDPISGHVSLFWYQQALGQGPEFLTYFQNEAQLDKSGLPSDRFFAERPEGSVSTLKIQRTQQEDSAVYLCASKAGNTEAFFGQGTRLTVV.

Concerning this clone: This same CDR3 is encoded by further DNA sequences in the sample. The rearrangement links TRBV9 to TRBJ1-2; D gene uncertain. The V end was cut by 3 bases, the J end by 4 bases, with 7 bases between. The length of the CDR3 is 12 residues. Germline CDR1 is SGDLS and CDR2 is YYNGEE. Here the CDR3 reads CASSGGLYGYTF. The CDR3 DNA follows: TGTGCCAGCAGCGGTGGCCTCTATGGCTACACCTTC.